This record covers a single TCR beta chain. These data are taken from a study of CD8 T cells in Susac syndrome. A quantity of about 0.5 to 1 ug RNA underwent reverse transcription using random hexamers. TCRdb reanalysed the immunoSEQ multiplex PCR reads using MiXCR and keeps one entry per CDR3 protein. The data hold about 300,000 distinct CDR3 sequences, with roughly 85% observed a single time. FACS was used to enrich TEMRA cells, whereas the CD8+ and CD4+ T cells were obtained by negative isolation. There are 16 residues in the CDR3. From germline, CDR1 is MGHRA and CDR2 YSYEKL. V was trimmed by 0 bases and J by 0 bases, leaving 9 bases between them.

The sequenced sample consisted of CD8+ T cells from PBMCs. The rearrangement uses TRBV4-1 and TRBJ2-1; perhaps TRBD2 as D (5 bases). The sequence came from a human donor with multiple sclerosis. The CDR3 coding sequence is TGCGCCAGCAGCCAAGAGGGGAGTCGCTCCTACAATGAGCAGTTCTTC. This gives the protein CASSQEGSRSYNEQFF.